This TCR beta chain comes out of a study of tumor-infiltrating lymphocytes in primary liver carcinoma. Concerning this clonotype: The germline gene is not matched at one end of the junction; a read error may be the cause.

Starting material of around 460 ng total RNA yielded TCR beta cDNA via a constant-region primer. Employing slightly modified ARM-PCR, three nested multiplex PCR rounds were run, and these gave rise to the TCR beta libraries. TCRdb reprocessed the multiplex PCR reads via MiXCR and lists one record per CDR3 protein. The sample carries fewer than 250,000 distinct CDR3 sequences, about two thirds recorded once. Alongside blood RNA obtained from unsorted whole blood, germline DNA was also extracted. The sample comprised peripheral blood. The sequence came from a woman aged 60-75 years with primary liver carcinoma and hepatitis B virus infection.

The CDR3 reads CTSRLVSGGTDTQYF. CDR3 DNA sequence: TGTACCAGCAGATTAGTGTCAGGAGGCACAGATACGCAGTATTTT. The genes are TRBV11-2 and TRBJ2-3; no firm D call. This CDR3 is built from 15 residues. Germline-derived CDR1 and CDR2 are SGHAT and FQNNGV.